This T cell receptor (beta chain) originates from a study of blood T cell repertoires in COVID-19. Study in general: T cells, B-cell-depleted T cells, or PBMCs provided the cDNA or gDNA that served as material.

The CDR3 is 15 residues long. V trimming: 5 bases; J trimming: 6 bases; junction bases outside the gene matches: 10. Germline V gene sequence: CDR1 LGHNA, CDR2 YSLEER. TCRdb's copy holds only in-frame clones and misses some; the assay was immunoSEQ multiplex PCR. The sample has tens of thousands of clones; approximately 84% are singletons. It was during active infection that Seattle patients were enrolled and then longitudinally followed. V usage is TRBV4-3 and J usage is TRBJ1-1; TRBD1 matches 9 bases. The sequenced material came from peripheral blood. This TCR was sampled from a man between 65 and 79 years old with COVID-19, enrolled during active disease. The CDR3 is CASSVRQGEGAEAFF. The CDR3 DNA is TGCGCCAGCAGCGTACGACAGGGGGAAGGAGCTGAAGCTTTCTTT.